Each of the 29 T cell receptor beta chains below was sequenced from the same sample in a study of blood T cells in healthy people across ages. With a J-beta primer mix and a sample-barcoded 5' primer, a second PCR ran about 7 to 12 cycles. A single record per CDR3 protein comes from TCRdb applying MiXCR to the 5' RACE reads. The table shows some 1,800,000 distinct CDR3 sequences, with about two fifths occurring only once. The sample consisted of blood. These receptor sequences come from a human donor in good health.

Ten or more counts support this clonotype. V gene TRBV20-1 combines with J gene TRBJ2-1, with D perhaps matching TRBD2 (5 bases). The CDR3 is made up of 15 amino acids. Germline lookup yields CDR1 DFQATT and CDR2 SNEGSKA (reference sequence). The V and J ends lost 5 bases and 0 bases respectively, with 14 bases between them. CDR3 nucleotides: TGCAGTGCTCGCAGCGGTCTCAGCTCCTACAATGAGCAGTTCTTC. Protein: CSARSGLSSYNEQFF.

This clonotype was picked up many times. The gene calls are TRBV6-4 and TRBJ2-1; 10 bases match TRBD2. The CDR3 is 15 amino acids. Germline assignment: CDR1 MRHNA and CDR2 SNTAGT. Trimming took 2 bases from V and 4 from J; bases not matched to a gene: 2. CDR3 bases: TGTGCCAGCAGTGACCTAGCGGGGGCATACAATGAGCAGTTCTTC. Translated, it gives CASSDLAGAYNEQFF.

CDR3 in amino acids: CASSPTGGSEQYF. Written as DNA, the CDR3 is TGTGCCAGCAGCCCCACAGGGGGTAGCGAGCAGTACTTC. The chain uses TRBV7-3 and TRBJ2-5, with 8 bases aligning to TRBD1. The assigned J gene may be wrong: the sequence end matches TRBJ2-7 better. The CDR3 spans 13 residues. Germline V gene lookup returns CDR1 SGHTA and CDR2 FQGTGA.

The chain recombines TRBV12-3 or TRBV12-4 with TRBJ1-5; tentative D call: TRBD1 (5 bases). V was trimmed by 6 bases and J by 0 bases, leaving 18 bases between them. The CDR3 runs 17 residues. The CDR3 coding sequence is TGTGCCAGCAGCGGGGGGGAGAGGCAAAATAGCAATCAGCCCCAGCATTTT. Residues: CASSGGERQNSNQPQHF.

This chain links TRBV6-2 or TRBV6-3 with TRBJ1-2, with D uncertain. V lost 8 bases and J 6 bases, leaving 13 bases between the germline ends. The CDR3 contains 12 residues. In germline, CDR1 is MNHEY, CDR2 SVGEGT. CDR3 sequence: CASHQSLNGYTF. The CDR3 DNA follows: TGTGCCAGCCATCAATCTTTGAATGGCTACACCTTC.

This clonotype has just a few counts. The chain joins TRBV6-4 to TRBJ2-3; TRBD2 aligns across 7 bases. J gave up 2 bases and V 2 bases, and 7 bases lay outside the gene matches. This CDR3 comprises 16 residues. Per the germline V gene, CDR1 is MRHNA and CDR2 is SNTAGT. CDR3 nucleotides: TGTGCCAGCAGTGACCGTGGACTAGGCTACACAGATACGCAGTATTTT. It codes for CASSDRGLGYTDTQYF.

This clonotype has just a few counts. V and J are TRBV6-2 or TRBV6-3 and TRBJ2-5, with 9 bases aligning to TRBD1. The V gene's germline CDR1 is MNHEY and CDR2 SVGEGT. The CDR3 spans 13 residues. After removal of 8 bases from V and 5 bases from J, the junction contained 6 bases not matched to a gene. The CDR3 loop is CASEDRGRETQYF. Written as DNA, the CDR3 is TGTGCCAGCGAAGACAGGGGGAGGGAGACCCAGTACTTC.

This chain joins TRBV9 and TRBJ2-1; D may be TRBD1 or TRBD2 (6 bases each). Trimming cost V 4 bases and J 9 bases, with 20 bases left between them. Germline loops: CDR1 SGDLS, CDR2 YYNGEE. The CDR3 sequence is 15 residues long. CDR3 nucleotide sequence: TGTGCCAGCAGCCCTTCGGGGGCCCAAGGGGTTGAGCAGTTCTTC. The encoded protein is CASSPSGAQGVEQFF.

This clonotype appeared a few times. The gene calls are TRBV20-1 and TRBJ1-4, with D possibly matching TRBD1 (5 bases). The CDR3 consists of 13 residues. Germline-derived CDR1 and CDR2 are DFQATT and SNEGSKA (reference sequence). V lost 3 bases to trimming and J lost 5 bases, with 10 bases between them. The DNA of the CDR3 is TGCAGTGCTAGTGGGGGTTTAAATGAAAAACTGTTTTTT. Protein: CSASGGLNEKLFF.

In its sample, this clonotype was seen many times. J is TRBJ2-1 and V is TRBV7-7; D gene ambiguous. CDR1 SSHAT and CDR2 FNYEAQ come from the germline V gene (reference sequence). The CDR3 consists of 16 residues. V was cut by 1 base and J by 4 bases, with 14 bases left in between. The CDR3 coding sequence is TGTGCCAGCAGCTTAGGGCCCCCTGGTACATACAATGAGCAGTTCTTC. Protein product: CASSLGPPGTYNEQFF.

The gene calls are TRBV9 and TRBJ1-5; maybe TRBD1 (6 bases). This CDR3 region has 18 residues. Trimming removed 4 bases at V and 1 base at J, with 21 bases between. The germline gives CDR1 SGDLS, CDR2 YYNGEE. The CDR3 nucleotides read TGTGCCAGCAGCCCCTCTTTCACCGCAGGGGCAAGCAATCAGCCCCAGCATTTT. The encoded protein is CASSPSFTAGASNQPQHF.

The gene calls are TRBV28 and TRBJ1-2; 7 bases are a match to TRBD1. CDR1 and CDR2 (germline): MDHEN, SYDVKM. The CDR3 runs to 15 residues. V trimming: 3 bases; J trimming: 2 bases; junction bases outside the gene matches: 6. CDR3 protein: CASSLGQQVNYGYTF. The CDR3 DNA follows: TGTGCCAGCAGTTTGGGACAGCAAGTGAACTATGGCTACACCTTC.

In its sample, this clonotype was seen a few times. The chain employs TRBV12-5 and TRBJ2-5; D perhaps matches TRBD1 (6 bases). Germline V gives CDR1 LGHNT, CDR2 FRNRAP. The CDR3 spans 14 residues. Trimming took 1 base from V and 1 from J, leaving 7 bases between them. The CDR3 region is CASGLGTAQETQYF. The CDR3 nucleotides are TGTGCTAGTGGTTTGGGGACAGCCCAAGAGACCCAGTACTTC.

The chain recombines TRBV7-9 with TRBJ1-2, with D uncertain. The CDR3 totals 14 residues. V lost 5 bases to trimming and J lost 4 bases, with 14 bases between them. Germline CDR1 SEHNR, CDR2 FQNEAQ (reference sequence). The CDR3 loop is CASSPTWAPYGYTF. The CDR3 DNA sequence: TGTGCCAGCAGCCCGACGTGGGCCCCCTATGGCTACACCTTC.

As to this clonotype: A much larger clone differs from this one at a single base, so this may be a read error. The chain couples TRBV6-5 to TRBJ2-1, with 10 bases that match TRBD2. The CDR3 consists of 14 residues. From germline, CDR1 is MNHEY and CDR2 SVGAGI. The J segment lost 5 bases and the V segment lost 6 bases, leaving 4 bases of the junction unmatched. In nucleotides, the CDR3 is TGTGCCAGCAGACTTAGCGGGGGGAACAATGAGCAGTTCTTC. Protein: CASRLSGGNNEQFF.

This clonotype was seen only a few times. The chain links TRBV7-6 to TRBJ1-4; 7 nucleotides line up with TRBD1. V lost 5 bases and J lost 1; bases outside the gene matches: 7. CDR3 length equals 16 residues. Germline V gene data show CDR1 as SGHVS and CDR2 as FNYEAQ. DNA of the CDR3: TGTGCCAGCAGCCGAAGACAGGGTAAAACTAATGAAAAACTGTTTTTT. Residues: CASSRRQGKTNEKLFF.

This clonotype has only a few counts. The chain joins TRBV7-9 to TRBJ2-1; D is undetermined. The germline V gene has CDR1 SEHNR and CDR2 FQNEAQ (reference sequence). CDR3 length: 13 residues. The V and J ends lost 1 base and 5 bases respectively, with 6 bases between them. The CDR3 nucleotides read TGTGCCAGCAGCTTAGTCGAGGACAATGAGCAGTTCTTC. This gives the protein CASSLVEDNEQFF. The full variable domain, completed using reference TRBV7-9 and TRBJ2-1, is DTGVSQNPRHKITKRGQNVTFRCDPISEHNRLYWYRQTLGQGPEFLTYFQNEAQLEKSRLLSDRFSAERPKGSFSTLEIQRTEQGDSAMYLCASSLVEDNEQFFGPGTRLTVL.

J is TRBJ2-1 and V is TRBV6-4, with D possibly TRBD2 on 6 matching bases. This CDR3 has 15 amino acids. Trimming pared 6 bases from V and 0 bases from J, leaving 12 bases between. Germline values: CDR1 MRHNA, CDR2 SNTAGT. The CDR3: CASREAGASYNEQFF. The CDR3 coding sequence is TGTGCCAGCAGAGAAGCGGGCGCCTCCTACAATGAGCAGTTCTTC.

The CDR3 sequence: CSATGRYGYTF. The DNA of the CDR3 is TGCAGTGCCACAGGACGCTATGGCTACACCTTC. This chain links TRBV20-1 with TRBJ1-2; tentative D call: TRBD1 (5 bases). The CDR3 extends over 11 amino acids. Germline-derived CDR1 and CDR2 are DFQATT and SNEGSKA (reference sequence). V was cut by 6 bases and J by 4 bases, with 9 bases left in between.

This rearrangement joins TRBV14 to TRBJ2-5; D gene uncertain. V lost 2 bases and J lost 4, with 5 bases in between. The CDR3 length is 12 residues. From germline, CDR1 is SGHDN and CDR2 FVKESK. Here the CDR3 reads CASSQTPETQYF. In DNA, the CDR3 is TGTGCCAGCAGCCAAACCCCAGAGACCCAGTACTTC.

The rearrangement links TRBV5-1 to TRBJ1-2; a weak D match, TRBD1 (6 bases). The CDR3 runs to 13 residues. The germline gives CDR1 SGHRS, CDR2 YFSETQ. Trimming stripped 7 bases from V and 8 bases from J, with 18 bases between. This CDR3 is CASGELGADGYTF. DNA for the CDR3: TGCGCCAGCGGGGAACTGGGGGCAGACGGCTACACCTTC. Drawing the rest from reference TRBV5-1 and TRBJ1-2, the complete variable domain is KAGVTQTPRYLIKTRGQQVTLSCSPISGHRSVSWYQQTPGQGLQFLFEYFSETQRNKGNFPGRFSGRQFSNSRSEMNVSTLELGDSALYLCASGELGADGYTFGSGTRLTVV.

This chain uses TRBV7-2 with TRBJ2-4; 11 positions agree with TRBD2. The J call is in doubt because the DNA end fits TRBJ2-7 better. CDR3 length equals 16 residues. CDR1 and CDR2 from the germline V gene are SGHTA and FQGNSA. The CDR3 sequence is CASSSIAGGPDYEQYF. DNA of the CDR3: TGTGCCAGCAGCTCCATAGCGGGGGGGCCTGACTACGAGCAGTACTTC.

The genes are TRBV10-3 and TRBJ2-2, with D uncertain. The CDR3 runs 12 residues. Germline assignment: CDR1 ENHRY and CDR2 SYGVKD. Trimming took 2 bases from V and 8 from J, leaving 6 bases between them. CDR3 DNA: TGTGCCATCAGTGAGGCCCAAGGGGAGCTGTTTTTT. This gives the protein CAISEAQGELFF.

This clonotype has just a few counts. The chain carries TRBV11-2 and TRBJ1-4, with D perhaps matching TRBD1 (5 bases). V lost 5 bases, J lost 7 bases, and 26 bases lay in between. The CDR3 totals 18 residues. The germline V gene has CDR1 SGHAT and CDR2 FQNNGV. CDR3 loop: CASSMGRGGPKGTEKLFF. CDR3 nucleotide sequence: TGTGCCAGCAGCATGGGACGCGGCGGCCCCAAGGGAACTGAAAAACTGTTTTTT.

The gene calls are TRBV2 and TRBJ2-5; 9 nucleotides match TRBD1. Near its end, the DNA agrees better with TRBJ2-7, so the J call may be wrong. This CDR3 contains 14 residues. Germline lookup yields CDR1 SNHLY and CDR2 FYNNEI. The CDR3 DNA reads TGTGCCAGCAGCGCGGACAGGGGTGGGGTCGAGCAGTACTTC. It encodes CASSADRGGVEQYF.

The chain recombines TRBV15 with TRBJ2-5; D gene unclear. With 0 bases removed from V and 1 base from J, the gap between germline ends came to 9 bases. Germline V gene lookup returns CDR1 LNHNV and CDR2 YYDKDF (reference sequence). The CDR3 contains 15 residues. This CDR3 is CATSRDVGRQETQYF. In DNA, the CDR3 is TGTGCCACCAGCAGAGATGTTGGCCGCCAAGAGACCCAGTACTTC.

This clonotype was seen many times. Written as DNA, the CDR3 is TGCAGCGTTGAAGGGACTAGCGGGGGTCTTGAGACCCAGTACTTC. Translating it yields CSVEGTSGGLETQYF. The chain couples TRBV29-1 to TRBJ2-5; the match to TRBD2 covers 13 bases. The CDR3 sequence is 15 residues long. CDR1 is SQVTM, CDR2 ANQGSEA, per germline. Trimming removed 1 base from V and 5 bases from J; junction bases left unmatched: 4.

In this sample, this clonotype turned up a few times. This chain joins TRBV12-3 or TRBV12-4 and TRBJ2-3, with TRBD2 as a possible D gene (7 bases). Trimming cost V 4 bases and J 6 bases, with 23 bases left between them. CDR3 size: 17 residues. CDR3 sequence reads: CASSWLADPQGRDTQYF. The CDR3 coding sequence is TGTGCCAGCAGTTGGCTAGCGGACCCCCAGGGGAGGGATACGCAGTATTTT.

This chain uses TRBV6-5 with TRBJ2-5; D unresolved. Trimming removed 0 bases from V and 2 bases from J, with 13 bases in between. CDR3 length: 16 amino acids. The V gene's germline CDR1 is MNHEY and CDR2 SVGAGI. The CDR3 sequence is CASSYSGWSPQETQYF. The DNA for the CDR3 is TGTGCCAGCAGTTACTCGGGTTGGTCCCCACAAGAGACCCAGTACTTC.